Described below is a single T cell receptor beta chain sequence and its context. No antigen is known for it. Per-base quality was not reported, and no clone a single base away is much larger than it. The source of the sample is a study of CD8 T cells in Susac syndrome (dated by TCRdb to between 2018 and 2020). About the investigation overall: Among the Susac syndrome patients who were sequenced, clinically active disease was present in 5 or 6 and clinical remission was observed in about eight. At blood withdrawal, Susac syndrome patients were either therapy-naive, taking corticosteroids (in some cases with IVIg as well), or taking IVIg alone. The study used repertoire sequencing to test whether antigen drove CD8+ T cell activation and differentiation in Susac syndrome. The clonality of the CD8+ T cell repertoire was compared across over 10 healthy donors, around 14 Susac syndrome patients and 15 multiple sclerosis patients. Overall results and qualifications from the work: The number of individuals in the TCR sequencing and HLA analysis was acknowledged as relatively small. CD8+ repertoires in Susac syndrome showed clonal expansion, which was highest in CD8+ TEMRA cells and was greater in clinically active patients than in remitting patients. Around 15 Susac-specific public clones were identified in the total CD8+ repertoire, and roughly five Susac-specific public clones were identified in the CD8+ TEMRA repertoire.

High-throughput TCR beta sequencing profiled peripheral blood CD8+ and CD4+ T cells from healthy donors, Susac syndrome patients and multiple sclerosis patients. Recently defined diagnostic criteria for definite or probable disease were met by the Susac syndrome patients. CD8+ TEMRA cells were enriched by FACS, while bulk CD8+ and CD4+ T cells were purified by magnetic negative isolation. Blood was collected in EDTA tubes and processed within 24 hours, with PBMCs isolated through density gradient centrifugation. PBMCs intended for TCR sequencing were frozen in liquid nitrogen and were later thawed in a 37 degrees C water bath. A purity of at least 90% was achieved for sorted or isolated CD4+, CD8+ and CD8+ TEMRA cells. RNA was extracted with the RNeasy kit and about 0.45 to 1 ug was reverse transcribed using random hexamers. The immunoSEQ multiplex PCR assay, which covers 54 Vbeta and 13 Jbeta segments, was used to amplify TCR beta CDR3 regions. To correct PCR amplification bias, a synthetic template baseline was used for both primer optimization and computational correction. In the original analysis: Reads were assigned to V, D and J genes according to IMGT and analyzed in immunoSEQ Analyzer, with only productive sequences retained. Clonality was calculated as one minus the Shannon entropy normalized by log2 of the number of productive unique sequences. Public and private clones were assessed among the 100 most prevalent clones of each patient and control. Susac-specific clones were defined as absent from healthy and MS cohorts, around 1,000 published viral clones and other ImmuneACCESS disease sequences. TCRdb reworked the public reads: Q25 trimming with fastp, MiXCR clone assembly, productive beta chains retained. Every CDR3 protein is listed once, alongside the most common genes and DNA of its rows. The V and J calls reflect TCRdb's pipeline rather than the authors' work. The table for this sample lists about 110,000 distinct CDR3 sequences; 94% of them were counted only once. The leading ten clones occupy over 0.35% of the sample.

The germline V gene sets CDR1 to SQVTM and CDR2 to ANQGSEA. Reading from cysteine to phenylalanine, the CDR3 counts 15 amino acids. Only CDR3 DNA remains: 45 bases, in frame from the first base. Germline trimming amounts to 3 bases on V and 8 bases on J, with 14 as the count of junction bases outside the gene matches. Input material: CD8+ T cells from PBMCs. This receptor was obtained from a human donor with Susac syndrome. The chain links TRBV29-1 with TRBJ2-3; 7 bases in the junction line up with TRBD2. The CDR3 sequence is CSVDSETVTGGTQYF. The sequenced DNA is TGCAGCGTTGACTCCGAGACCGTAACGGGGGGTACGCAGTATTTT.